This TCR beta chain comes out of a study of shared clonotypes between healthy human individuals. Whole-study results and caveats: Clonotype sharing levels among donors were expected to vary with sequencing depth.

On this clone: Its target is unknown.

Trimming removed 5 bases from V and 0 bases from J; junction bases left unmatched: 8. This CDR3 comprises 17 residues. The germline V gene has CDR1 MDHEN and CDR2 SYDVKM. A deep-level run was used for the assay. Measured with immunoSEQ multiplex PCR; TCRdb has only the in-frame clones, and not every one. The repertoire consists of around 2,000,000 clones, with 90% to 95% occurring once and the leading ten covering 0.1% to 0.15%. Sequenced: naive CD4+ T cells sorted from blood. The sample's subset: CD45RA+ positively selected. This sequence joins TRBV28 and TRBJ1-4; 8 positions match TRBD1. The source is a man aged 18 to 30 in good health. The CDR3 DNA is TGTGCCAGCAGTACGCAGGGGGCATTTGCAACTAATGAAAAACTGTTTTTT. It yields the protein CASSTQGAFATNEKLFF.